The rows below give T cell receptor beta chains drawn from one sample of a study of OX40 agonist ivuxolimab in advanced cancers. This table comes from immunoSEQ multiplex PCR, and its TCRdb copy is limited to in-frame clones, with some not included. Of around 120,000 clones listed, roughly nine tenths are singletons. Sequenced here: CD4+ or CD8+ T cells sorted from blood, sampled in a trial of the OX40 agonist ivuxolimab. The receptors come from an adult with an advanced solid tumor such as melanoma, head and neck, liver or kidney cancer. Both conserved end residues are part of each CDR3. A D gene is named only where the DNA matches it firmly. Clone size is shown for a subset of rows, as once, few, many or a class of expanded clone.

v_call	clone_size	d_call	j_call	cdr3_aa	cdr3_nt
TRBV9	few	TRBD1	TRBJ1-6	CASSLGQGNSPLHF	TGTGCCAGCAGCCTGGGACAGGGGAATTCACCCCTCCACTTT
TRBV6-1	NA	NA	TRBJ2-5	CASSEYWGTKETQYF	TGTGCCAGCAGTGAATATTGGGGGACCAAAGAGACCCAGTACTTC
TRBV20-1	NA	NA	TRBJ2-2	CSATGPGELFF	TGCAGTGCTACAGGCCCCGGGGAGCTGTTTTTT
TRBV6-5	NA	NA	TRBJ1-3	CASSYSNAGSGNTIYF	TGTGCCAGCAGTTACTCGAACGCGGGGTCCGGAAACACCATATATTTT
TRBV27	NA	TRBD1	TRBJ1-2	CASSPPGQGAGGYTF	TGTGCCAGCAGTCCTCCGGGACAGGGGGCGGGGGGCTACACCTTC
TRBV5-6	once	NA	TRBJ2-3	CASSLSSQSTDTQYF	TGTGCCAGCAGCTTGTCCTCTCAGAGCACAGATACGCAGTATTTT
TRBV27	NA	TRBD1	TRBJ2-4	CASSRTGVDMRNIQYF	TGTGCCAGCAGCCGGACAGGGGTTGATATGAGGAACATTCAGTACTTC
TRBV7-2	NA	NA	TRBJ2-5	CASSLDRSTQYF	TGTGCCAGCAGCCTCGACCGGTCGACCCAGTACTTC
TRBV7-2	NA	NA	TRBJ1-3	CASSTLRGNTIYF	TGTGCCAGCAGCACCCTTCGCGGAAACACCATATATTTT
TRBV7-6	NA	NA	TRBJ2-5	CASSLLVRETQYF	TGTGCCAGCAGCCTGTTAGTCCGAGAGACCCAGTACTTC
TRBV6-1	NA	NA	TRBJ2-6	CASSEHGANVLTF	TGTGCCAGCAGTGAACATGGGGCCAACGTCCTGACTTTC
TRBV5-4	NA	NA	TRBJ2-2	CASSLDGGGTGELFF	TGTGCCAGCAGCTTGGACGGGGGCGGGACCGGGGAGCTGTTTTTT
TRBV19	NA	TRBD1	TRBJ1-6	CATRSWGGGGFSDGNSPLHF	TGTGCCACACGATCCTGGGGAGGGGGCGGATTCTCTGATGGGAATTCACCCCTCCACTTT
TRBV5-1	NA	NA	TRBJ2-7	CASSFGGAAYEQYF	TGCGCCAGCAGCTTTGGGGGGGCCGCCTACGAGCAGTACTTC
TRBV7-2	NA	NA	TRBJ2-7	CASTPYPQGSYEQYF	TGTGCCAGCACCCCCTATCCCCAGGGGTCCTACGAGCAGTACTTC
TRBV6-5	NA	NA	TRBJ1-2	CASSAVAGYTF	TGTGCCAGCAGTGCCGTAGCTGGCTACACCTTC
TRBV28	NA	NA	TRBJ1-2	CAIGGAYGYTF	TGTGCCATCGGGGGGGCCTATGGCTACACCTTC
TRBV30	once	NA	TRBJ1-4	CAWSVGGNNEKLFF	TGTGCCTGGAGTGTGGGGGGGAATAATGAAAAACTGTTTTTT
TRBV5-4	NA	NA	TRBJ1-1	CASSPDRLNTEAFF	TGTGCCAGCAGCCCGGACCGCCTGAACACTGAAGCTTTCTTT
TRBV29-1	NA	TRBD2	TRBJ2-3	CSAIAGERDTQYF	TGCAGCGCTATAGCGGGGGAGAGGGATACGCAGTATTTT